The present TCR beta chain was sequenced within a study of cytomegalovirus exposure and HLA in healthy donors. Trimming pared 1 base from V and 3 bases from J, leaving 12 bases between. CDR1 and CDR2 from the germline V gene are MGHRA and YSYEKL. The CDR3 covers 15 residues. The PCR ran on 60 Vbeta and 13 Jbeta primers. Profiling relied on immunoSEQ multiplex PCR, and the TCRdb table lists in-frame clones only, not all of them. The sample holds over 130,000 clones, 82% seen once. The sequence derives from a male donor in good health and CMV-seronegative. Sequencing was carried out using PBMCs. This sequence joins TRBV4-1 and TRBJ2-5; D may be TRBD1 (6 bases). CDR3 sequence: CASSQAGSGEETQYF. As DNA, the CDR3 is TGCGCCAGCAGCCAAGCTGGTTCAGGGGAAGAGACCCAGTACTTC.